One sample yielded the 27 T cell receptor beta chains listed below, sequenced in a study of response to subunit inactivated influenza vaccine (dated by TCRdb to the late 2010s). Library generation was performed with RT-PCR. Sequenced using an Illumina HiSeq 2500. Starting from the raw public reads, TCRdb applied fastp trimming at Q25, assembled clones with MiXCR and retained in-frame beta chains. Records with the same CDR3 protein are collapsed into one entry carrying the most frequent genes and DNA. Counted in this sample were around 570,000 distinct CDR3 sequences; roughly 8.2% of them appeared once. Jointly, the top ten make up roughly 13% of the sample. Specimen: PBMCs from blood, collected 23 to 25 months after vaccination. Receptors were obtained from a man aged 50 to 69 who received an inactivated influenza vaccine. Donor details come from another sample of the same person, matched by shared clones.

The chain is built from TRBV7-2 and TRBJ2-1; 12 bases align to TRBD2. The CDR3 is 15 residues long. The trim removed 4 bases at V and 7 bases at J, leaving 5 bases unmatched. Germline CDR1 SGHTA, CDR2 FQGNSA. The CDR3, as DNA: TGTGCCAGCAGCTCGCTAGCGGGAGGGAGAAATGAGCAGTTCTTC. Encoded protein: CASSSLAGGRNEQFF.

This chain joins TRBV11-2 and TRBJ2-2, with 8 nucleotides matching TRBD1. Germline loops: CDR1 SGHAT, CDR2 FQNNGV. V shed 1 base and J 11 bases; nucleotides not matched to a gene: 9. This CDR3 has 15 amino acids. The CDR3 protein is CASSLVAQGAGELFF. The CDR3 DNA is TGTGCCAGCAGCTTAGTGGCGCAGGGGGCAGGAGAGCTGTTTTTT.

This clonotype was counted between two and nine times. The chain's CDR3 is CAIRDQETQYF. CDR3 DNA sequence: TGTGCCATCAGGGACCAAGAGACCCAGTACTTC. V usage is TRBV10-3 and J usage is TRBJ2-5; no reliable D call. Trimming removed 6 bases from V and 0 bases from J, with 2 bases in between. Per germline, CDR1 ENHRY and CDR2 SYGVKD. This CDR3 is 11 amino acids long.

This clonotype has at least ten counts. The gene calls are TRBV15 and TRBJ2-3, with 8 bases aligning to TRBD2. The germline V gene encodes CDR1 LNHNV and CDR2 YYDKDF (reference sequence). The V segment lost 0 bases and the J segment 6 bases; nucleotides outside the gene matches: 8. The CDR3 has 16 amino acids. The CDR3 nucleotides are TGTGCCACCAGCAGAGATTTACTAGCGGCCGGGGATACGCAGTATTTT. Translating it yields CATSRDLLAAGDTQYF.

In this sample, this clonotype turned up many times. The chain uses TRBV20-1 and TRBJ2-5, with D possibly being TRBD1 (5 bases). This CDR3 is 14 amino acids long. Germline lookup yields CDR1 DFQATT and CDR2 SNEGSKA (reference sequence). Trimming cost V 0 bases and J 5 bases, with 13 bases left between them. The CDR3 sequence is CSARDPDSGETQYF. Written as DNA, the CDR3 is TGCAGTGCTAGAGATCCCGACAGTGGCGAGACCCAGTACTTC.

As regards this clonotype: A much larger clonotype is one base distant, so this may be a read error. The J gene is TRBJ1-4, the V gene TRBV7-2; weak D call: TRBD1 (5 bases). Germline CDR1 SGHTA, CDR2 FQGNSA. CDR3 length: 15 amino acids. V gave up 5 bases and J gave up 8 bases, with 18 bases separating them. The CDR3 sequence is CASSDRQTRGEKLFF. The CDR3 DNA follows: TGTGCCAGCAGCGATAGACAGACACGTGGGGAAAAACTGTTTTTT. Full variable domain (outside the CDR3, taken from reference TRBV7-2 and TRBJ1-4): GAGVSQSPSNKVTEKGKDVELRCDPISGHTALYWYRQSLGQGLEFLIYFQGNSAPDKSGLPSDRFSAERTGGSVSTLTIQRTQQEDSAVYLCASSDRQTRGEKLFFGSGTQLSVL.

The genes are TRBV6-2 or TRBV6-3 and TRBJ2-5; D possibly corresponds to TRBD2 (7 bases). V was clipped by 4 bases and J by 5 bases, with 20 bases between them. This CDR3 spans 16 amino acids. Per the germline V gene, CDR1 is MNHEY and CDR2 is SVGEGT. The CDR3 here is CASSSDSRGAGETQYF. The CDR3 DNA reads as TGTGCCAGCAGTTCCGACAGTCGGGGGGCCGGGGAGACCCAGTACTTC.

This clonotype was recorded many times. The CDR3 loop is CAISDQNQPQHF. Written as DNA, the CDR3 is TGTGCCATCAGTGACCAGAATCAGCCCCAGCATTTT. This chain joins TRBV10-3 and TRBJ1-5; D uncertain. CDR3 length: 12 amino acids. V lost 3 bases to trimming and J lost 4 bases, with 4 bases between them. The V gene's germline CDR1 is ENHRY and CDR2 SYGVKD.

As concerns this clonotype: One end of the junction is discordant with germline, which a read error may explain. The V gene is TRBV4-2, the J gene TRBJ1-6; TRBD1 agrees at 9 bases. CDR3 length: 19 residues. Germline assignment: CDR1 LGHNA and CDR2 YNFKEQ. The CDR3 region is CASSQEAQGQGCYNSPLHF. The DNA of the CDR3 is TGTGCTAGCAGCCAAGAAGCCCAGGGACAGGGCTGCTATAATTCACCCCTCCACTTT.

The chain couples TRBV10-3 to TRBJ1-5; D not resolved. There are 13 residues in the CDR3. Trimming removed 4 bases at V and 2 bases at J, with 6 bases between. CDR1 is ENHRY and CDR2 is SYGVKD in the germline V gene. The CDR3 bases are TGTGCCATCAGTGTTGGGGGCAATCAGCCCCAGCATTTT. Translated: CAISVGGNQPQHF.

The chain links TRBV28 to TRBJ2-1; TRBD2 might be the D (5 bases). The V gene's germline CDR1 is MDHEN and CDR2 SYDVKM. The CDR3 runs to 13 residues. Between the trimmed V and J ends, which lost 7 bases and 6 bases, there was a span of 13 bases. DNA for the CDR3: TGTGCCAGCACCTCAGGACTGTTCAATGAGCAGTTCTTC. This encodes CASTSGLFNEQFF.

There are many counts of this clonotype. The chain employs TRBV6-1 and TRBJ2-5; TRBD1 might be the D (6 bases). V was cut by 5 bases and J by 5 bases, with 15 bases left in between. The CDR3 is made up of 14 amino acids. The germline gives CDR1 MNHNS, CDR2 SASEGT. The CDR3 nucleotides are TGTGCCAGCAGTACACAGGGTATTCATGAGACCCAGTACTTC. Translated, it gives CASSTQGIHETQYF.

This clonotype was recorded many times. The CDR3 is CASSFSTGELFF. The CDR3 nucleotides read TGTGCCAGCAGCTTTTCGACCGGGGAGCTGTTTTTT. J is TRBJ2-2 and V is TRBV11-2, with D unresolved. The CDR3 loop spans 12 amino acids. Germline CDR1 SGHAT, CDR2 FQNNGV. V gave up 3 bases and J gave up 5 bases, with 4 bases separating them.

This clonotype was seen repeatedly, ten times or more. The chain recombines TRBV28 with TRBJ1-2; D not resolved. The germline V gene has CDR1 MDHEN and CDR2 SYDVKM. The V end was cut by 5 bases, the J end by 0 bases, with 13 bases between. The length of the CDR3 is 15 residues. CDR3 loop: CASSRRERTNYGYTF. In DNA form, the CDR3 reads TGTGCCAGCAGTCGCCGGGAAAGAACTAACTATGGCTACACCTTC.

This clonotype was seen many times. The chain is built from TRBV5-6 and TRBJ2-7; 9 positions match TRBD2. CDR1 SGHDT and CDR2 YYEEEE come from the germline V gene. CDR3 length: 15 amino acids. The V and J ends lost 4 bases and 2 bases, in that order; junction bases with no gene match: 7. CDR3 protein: CASSLLAGGPYEQYF. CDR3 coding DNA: TGTGCCAGCAGCCTACTAGCGGGTGGCCCCTACGAGCAGTACTTC.

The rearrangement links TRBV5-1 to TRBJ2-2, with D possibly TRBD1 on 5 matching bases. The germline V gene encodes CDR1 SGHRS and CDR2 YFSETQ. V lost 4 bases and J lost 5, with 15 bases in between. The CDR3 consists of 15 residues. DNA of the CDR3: TGCGCCAGCAGCACGACAGCCTCGGTGACCGGGGAGCTGTTTTTT. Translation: CASSTTASVTGELFF.

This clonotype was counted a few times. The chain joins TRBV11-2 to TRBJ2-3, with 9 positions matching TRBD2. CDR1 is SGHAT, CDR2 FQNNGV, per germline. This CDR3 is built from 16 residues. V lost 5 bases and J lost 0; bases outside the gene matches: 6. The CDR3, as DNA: TGTGCCAGCAGCCGACGACTAGCGGCTAGCACAGATACGCAGTATTTT. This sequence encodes CASSRRLAASTDTQYF.

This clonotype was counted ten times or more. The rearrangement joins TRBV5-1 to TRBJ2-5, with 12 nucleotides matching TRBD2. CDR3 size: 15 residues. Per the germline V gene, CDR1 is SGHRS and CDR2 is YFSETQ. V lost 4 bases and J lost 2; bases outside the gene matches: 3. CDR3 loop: CASSTGLAGQETQYF. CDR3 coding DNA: TGCGCCAGCAGCACCGGACTAGCGGGGCAAGAGACCCAGTACTTC.

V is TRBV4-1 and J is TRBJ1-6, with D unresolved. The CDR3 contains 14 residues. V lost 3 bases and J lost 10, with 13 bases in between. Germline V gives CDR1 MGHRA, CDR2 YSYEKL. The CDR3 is CASSQEEGVSPLHF. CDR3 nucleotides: TGCGCCAGCAGCCAGGAAGAGGGAGTATCACCCCTCCACTTT.

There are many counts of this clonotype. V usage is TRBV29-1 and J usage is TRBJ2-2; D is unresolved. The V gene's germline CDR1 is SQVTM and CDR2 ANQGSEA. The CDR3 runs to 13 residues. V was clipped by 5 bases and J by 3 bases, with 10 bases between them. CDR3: CSVLSQYTGELFF. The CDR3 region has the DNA TGCAGCGTTTTGTCACAGTACACCGGGGAGCTGTTTTTT.

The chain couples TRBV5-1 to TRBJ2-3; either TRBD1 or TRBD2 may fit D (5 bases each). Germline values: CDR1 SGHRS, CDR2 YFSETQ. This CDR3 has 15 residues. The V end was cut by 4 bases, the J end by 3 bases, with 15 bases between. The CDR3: CASSQGPGRTDTQYF. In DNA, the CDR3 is TGCGCCAGCAGCCAGGGACCAGGAAGAACAGATACGCAGTATTTT.

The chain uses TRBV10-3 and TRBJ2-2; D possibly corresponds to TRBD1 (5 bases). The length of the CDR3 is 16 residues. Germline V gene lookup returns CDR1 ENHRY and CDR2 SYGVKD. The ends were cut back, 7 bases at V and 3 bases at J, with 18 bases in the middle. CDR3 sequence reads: CAIKLDSRADTGELFF. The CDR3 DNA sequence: TGTGCCATCAAGTTAGACAGCAGGGCGGACACCGGGGAGCTGTTTTTT.

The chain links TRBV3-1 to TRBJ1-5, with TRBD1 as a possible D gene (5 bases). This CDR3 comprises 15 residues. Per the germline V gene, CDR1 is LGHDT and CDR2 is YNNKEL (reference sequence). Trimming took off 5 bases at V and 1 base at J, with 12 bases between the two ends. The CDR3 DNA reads TGTGCCAGCAGCTACGGACATCAGAGCAATCAGCCCCAGCATTTT. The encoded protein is CASSYGHQSNQPQHF.

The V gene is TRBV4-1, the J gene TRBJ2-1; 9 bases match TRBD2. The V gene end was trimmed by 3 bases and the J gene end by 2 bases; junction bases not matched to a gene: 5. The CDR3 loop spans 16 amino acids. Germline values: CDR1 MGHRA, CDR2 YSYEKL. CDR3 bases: TGCGCCAGCAGCCAGATAGCGGGGGCGACCTACAATGAGCAGTTCTTC. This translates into CASSQIAGATYNEQFF.

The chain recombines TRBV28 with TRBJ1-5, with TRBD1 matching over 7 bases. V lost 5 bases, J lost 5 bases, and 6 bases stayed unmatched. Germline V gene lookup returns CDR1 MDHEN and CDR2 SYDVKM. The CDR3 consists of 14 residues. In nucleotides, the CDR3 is TGTGCCAGCAGTCGATACAGGGGAGATCAGCCCCAGCATTTT. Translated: CASSRYRGDQPQHF.

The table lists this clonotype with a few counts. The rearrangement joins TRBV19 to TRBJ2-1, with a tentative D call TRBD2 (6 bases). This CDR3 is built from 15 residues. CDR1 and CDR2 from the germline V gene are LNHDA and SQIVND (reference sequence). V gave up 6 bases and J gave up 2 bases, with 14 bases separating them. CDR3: CASRNKGGPYNEQFF. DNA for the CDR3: TGTGCCAGTAGGAACAAGGGAGGCCCCTACAATGAGCAGTTCTTC.

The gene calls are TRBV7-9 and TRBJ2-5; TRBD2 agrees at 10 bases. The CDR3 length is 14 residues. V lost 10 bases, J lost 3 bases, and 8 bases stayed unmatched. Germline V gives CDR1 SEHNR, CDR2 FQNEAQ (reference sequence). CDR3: CATGLAGVKETQYF. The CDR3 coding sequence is TGTGCCACTGGGCTAGCGGGGGTAAAAGAGACCCAGTACTTC.